Detailed here is one T cell receptor (beta chain). This specimen belongs to a study of blood T cells in healthy people across ages. Then a second PCR, running about 6 to 11 cycles, was carried out with a sample-barcoded 5' primer and a J-beta primer mix. TCRdb analysed the 5' RACE reads with MiXCR anew, one entry per CDR3 protein. This table has about 1,000,000 distinct CDR3 sequences, less than 50% appearing once. What was sequenced was blood. The source is a woman aged 55-75 years in good health.

DNA for the CDR3: TGTGCCAGCAGAACACTCGGGGACAGAACTGAAGCTTTCTTT. Its translation is CASRTLGDRTEAFF. V usage is TRBV7-9 and J usage is TRBJ1-1, with TRBD1 identical over 7 bases. The CDR3 contains 14 residues. CDR1 SEHNR and CDR2 FQNEAQ come from the germline V gene (reference sequence). J gave up 5 bases and V 6 bases, and 9 bases lay outside the gene matches.